The present TCR beta chain was sequenced within a study of T cells after yellow fever vaccination. The germline V gene has CDR1 SGHTA and CDR2 FQGNSA. With 0 bases clipped from V and 1 base from J, the junction kept 5 bases outside the gene matches. CDR3 size: 17 residues. TCRdb reprocessed the 5' RACE reads via MiXCR and lists one record per CDR3 protein. The sample comprises approximately 300,000 distinct CDR3 sequences, over 8.5% of which are singletons, and over 3% rests with the top ten. The TCR comes from a man younger than 35 who received the YFV17D yellow fever vaccine. Sequences were derived from CD4+ T cells sorted from PBMCs, sampled 45 days after the yellow fever booster vaccination. The genes are TRBV7-2 and TRBJ2-3, with 9 bases aligning to TRBD2. The CDR3 is CASSLARLAGRTDTQYF. The CDR3 DNA is TGTGCCAGCAGCTTAGCGCGGCTAGCGGGACGCACAGATACGCAGTATTTT.